This T cell receptor (beta chain) is from a study of vaccination and CD4 T cells after COVID-19. Study at large: Participants were administered two doses of either the BNT162b2 or the mRNA-1273 vaccine. Taking of post-vaccine samples occurred a median approximately 72 days after dose two (range 14 to 241).

Remarks on this clonotype: Its antigen remains unknown.

The Oncomine TCR Beta short-read assay sequenced DNA from cultured CD4+ T cells. TCRdb re-derived calls from the PCR reads in MiXCR, one entry per CDR3 protein. In the table there are about 14,000 distinct CDR3 sequences, just under 30% of which are singletons. The treatment was: roughly ten-day PBMC culture with coronavirus spike peptide pools or control peptides (ViraFEST assay). TCRs were sequenced by ViraFEST after antigen-specific T cells had been expanded with peptide pools. With fresh IL-2 medium, half the medium was replaced on days 3 and 7. The CDR3 runs 14 residues. From germline, CDR1 is SGHRS and CDR2 YFSETQ. With 4 bases removed from V and 2 bases from J, the gap between germline ends came to 11 bases.

This sequence originates from a human donor who received a COVID-19 vaccine. The V and J genes are TRBV5-1 and TRBJ2-3; D unclear. The material sequenced was CD4+ T cells from blood, cultured in vitro, taken before SARS-CoV-2 vaccination. The CDR3 sequence: CASSELNPTDTQYF. The CDR3 DNA reads as TGCGCCAGCAGCGAATTAAATCCCACAGATACGCAGTATTTT.